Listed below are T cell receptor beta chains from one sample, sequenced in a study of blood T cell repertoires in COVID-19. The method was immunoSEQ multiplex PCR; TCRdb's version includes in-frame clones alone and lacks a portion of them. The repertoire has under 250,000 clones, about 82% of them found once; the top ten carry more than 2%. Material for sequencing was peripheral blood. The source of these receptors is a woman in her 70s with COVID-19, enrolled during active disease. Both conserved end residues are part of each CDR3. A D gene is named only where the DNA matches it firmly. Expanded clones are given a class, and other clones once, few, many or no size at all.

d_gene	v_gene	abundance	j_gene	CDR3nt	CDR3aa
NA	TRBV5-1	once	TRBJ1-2	TGCGCCAGCAGCTTGACTGGAGCAGACTATGGCTACACCTTC	CASSLTGADYGYTF
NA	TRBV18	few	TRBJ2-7	TGTGCCAGCTCACCAGAGGCAGCCTACGAGCAGTACTTC	CASSPEAAYEQYF
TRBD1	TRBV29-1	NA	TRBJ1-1	TGCAGCGCCAAGACAGGGTTTGACACTGAAGCTTTCTTT	CSAKTGFDTEAFF
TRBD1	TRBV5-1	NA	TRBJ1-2	TGCGCCAGCAGCTTGGCCGGGGCAGGGGGGAATGGCTACACCTTC	CASSLAGAGGNGYTF
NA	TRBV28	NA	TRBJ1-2	TGTGCCAGCAGTTCAGCAGGGGTGGGCTATGGCTACACCTTC	CASSSAGVGYGYTF
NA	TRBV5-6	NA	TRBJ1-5	TGTGCCAGCAGCTTGTTTAGACAGCCCCAGCATTTT	CASSLFRQPQHF
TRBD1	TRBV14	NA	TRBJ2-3	TGTGCCAGCAGCCCGTGGACAGGGAGAGATACGCAGTATTTT	CASSPWTGRDTQYF
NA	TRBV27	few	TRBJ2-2	TGTGCCAGCCGGGTCACGAACACCGGGGAGCTGTTTTTT	CASRVTNTGELFF
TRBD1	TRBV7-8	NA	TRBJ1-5	TGTGCCAGCAGCCGGGACAGGGGGAGTCAGCCCCAGCATTTT	CASSRDRGSQPQHF
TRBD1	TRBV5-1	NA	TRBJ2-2	TGCGCCAGCGACGAACAGGGGGCAGGGTTCTCCGGGGAGCTGTTTTTT	CASDEQGAGFSGELFF
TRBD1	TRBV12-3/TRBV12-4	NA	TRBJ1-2	TGTGCCAGCAGTCCCCGACAGGGCCATGGCTACACCTTC	CASSPRQGHGYTF
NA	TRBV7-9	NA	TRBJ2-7	TGTGCCAGCAGCCCTAGTCCCAACTCCTACGAGCAGTACTTC	CASSPSPNSYEQYF
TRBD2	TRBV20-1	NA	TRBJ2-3	TGCAGTGCTAGTGCGCGGGGGGGCAGTAGGACAGATACGCAGTATTTT	CSASARGGSRTDTQYF
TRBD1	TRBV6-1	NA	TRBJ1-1	TGTGCCAGCAGTGAACAGGGGGGTTTGAACACTGAAGCTTTCTTT	CASSEQGGLNTEAFF
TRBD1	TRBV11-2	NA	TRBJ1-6	TGTGCCAGCAGCTTCCCGACAGGGGGAAGCGCCTATAATTCACCCCTCCACTTT	CASSFPTGGSAYNSPLHF
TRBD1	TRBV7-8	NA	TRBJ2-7	TGTGCCAGCAGCTTAGCGGGACAGGGGCCGTTAGAGCAGTACTTC	CASSLAGQGPLEQYF
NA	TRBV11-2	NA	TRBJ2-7	TGTGCCAGCAGCCCCCTCCGGGACTACGAGCAGTACTTC	CASSPLRDYEQYF
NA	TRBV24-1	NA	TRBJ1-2	TGTGCCACCAGTGATCCCGCCGACAAGGACTATGGCTACACCTTC	CATSDPADKDYGYTF
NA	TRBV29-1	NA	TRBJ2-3	TGCAGCGACGAGACAGCTAGAGATACGCAGTATTTT	CSDETARDTQYF
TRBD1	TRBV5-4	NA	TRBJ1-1	TGTGCCAGCAGCTTCTTACAGACAGGGGATACTGAAGCTTTCTTT	CASSFLQTGDTEAFF
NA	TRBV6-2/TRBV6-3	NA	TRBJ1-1	TGTGCCAGCAGTCAACAGGGCAGTAACACTGAAGCTTTCTTT	CASSQQGSNTEAFF
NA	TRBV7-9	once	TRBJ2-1	TGTGCCAGCAGCTCACTAGAGATTTCTTACAATGAGCAGTTCTTC	CASSSLEISYNEQFF
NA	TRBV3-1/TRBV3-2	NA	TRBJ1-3	TGTGCCAGCGGGAGCAGGATCTCTGGAAACACCATATATTTT	CASGSRISGNTIYF